This T cell receptor (beta chain) was identified during a study of vaccination effects on CD4 cells after COVID-19. Overall study: Vaccine administered to participants consisted of two doses of either BNT162b2 or mRNA-1273.

This clone showed up just a few times. Its antigen remains unidentified. After expansion with viral peptide pools in the ViraFEST assay, antigen-specific CD4+ T cells were sequenced. Subsequent to roughly 9 days of culture, CD4+ T cells were isolated. Between March and December 2020, the person had a SARS-CoV-2 infection that PCR confirmed. The authors exchanged half the medium for IL-2 medium on days 3 and 7. Trimming took 0 bases from V and 2 from J, leaving 5 bases between them. Germline loops: CDR1 GTSNPN, CDR2 SVGIG (reference sequence). CDR3 size: 13 residues. Some clones are missing from TCRdb's copy, which holds only in-frame ones; the method was immunoSEQ multiplex PCR. The profile shows 70,000 or so clones, more than 65% of them singletons.

The rearrangement uses TRBV30 and TRBJ1-5, with D unresolved. This receptor was taken from a human donor who had a prior SARS-CoV-2 infection. Material: CD4+ T cells from PBMCs cultured with HIV peptides, obtained before COVID-19 vaccination. Described subset: HIV-1 Nef peptide pool negative control/reference culture. CDR3 bases: TGTGCCTGGAGTGTAGGCCGCAATCAGCCCCAGCATTTT. Protein: CAWSVGRNQPQHF.